The 21 T cell receptor beta chains reported below all come from one sample, sequenced in a study of cytomegalovirus exposure and HLA in healthy donors. PCR amplification relied on 60 Vbeta primers (plus 13 Jbeta primers). The table came from immunoSEQ multiplex PCR; TCRdb's copy has only in-frame clones and leaves some out. The data contain around 130,000 clones, 70% to 80% of them singletons. Sequenced input: PBMCs. The receptor source for this set is a woman aged 55-70 years in good health and CMV-seronegative.

CDR3 sequence (DNA): TGTGCCAGCAGCGTCTCCCTAGCAAGCACCATATATTTT. It encodes CASSVSLASTIYF. V gene TRBV7-2 combines with J gene TRBJ1-3; D gene ambiguous. This CDR3 has 13 amino acids. The germline gives CDR1 SGHTA, CDR2 FQGNSA. Trimming took off 5 bases at V and 9 bases at J, with 14 bases between the two ends.

This chain uses TRBV6-5 with TRBJ1-3; TRBD1 matches 8 bases. Germline V gene data show CDR1 as MNHEY and CDR2 as SVGAGI. After removal of 6 bases from V and 7 bases from J, the junction contained 2 bases not matched to a gene. The CDR3 runs 12 residues. CDR3 loop: CASRNRGNTIYF. As DNA, the CDR3 is TGTGCCAGCAGAAACAGGGGGAACACCATATATTTT.

The rearrangement links TRBV6-1 to TRBJ1-1; D is possibly TRBD1 (6 bases). CDR1 is MNHNS and CDR2 is SASEGT in the germline V gene. Trimming took off 6 bases at V and 1 base at J, with 12 bases between the two ends. The CDR3 runs 14 residues. The CDR3 DNA follows: TGTGCCAGCAGACAAGGACAGCAGAACACTGAAGCTTTCTTT. This encodes CASRQGQQNTEAFF.

V is TRBV4-1 and J is TRBJ2-1, with 10 bases lining up with TRBD2. Trimming took 5 bases from V and 0 from J; bases not matched to a gene: 4. CDR3 size: 16 residues. CDR1 and CDR2 (germline): MGHRA, YSYEKL. CDR3 nucleotides: TGCGCCAGCAGCTTAGCGGGAGGTCCCTCCTACAATGAGCAGTTCTTC. It codes for CASSLAGGPSYNEQFF.

The rearrangement joins TRBV28 to TRBJ2-7; 7 bases are shared with TRBD2. Germline values: CDR1 MDHEN, CDR2 SYDVKM. Trimming took 4 bases from V and 0 from J; bases not matched to a gene: 6. The CDR3 covers 15 residues. Here the CDR3 DNA reads TGTGCCAGCAGTTCTAGCGGTTCAAGCTCCTACGAGCAGTACTTC. It encodes CASSSSGSSSYEQYF.

This clone was seen a single time. The chain joins TRBV9 to TRBJ2-2; D may be TRBD1 (6 bases). CDR1 and CDR2 (germline): SGDLS, YYNGEE. The CDR3 runs to 16 residues. V was clipped by 0 bases and J by 1 base, with 10 bases between them. The CDR3, as DNA: TGTGCCAGCAGCGTAGCTACAGGGAAGAACACCGGGGAGCTGTTTTTT. The encoded protein is CASSVATGKNTGELFF.

CDR3 protein: CASMEDRGIDTQYF. DNA for the CDR3: TGTGCCAGTATGGAGGACAGGGGTATAGATACGCAGTATTTT. The rearrangement joins TRBV19 to TRBJ2-3; 9 bases agree with TRBD1. This CDR3 is built from 14 residues. The germline V gene has CDR1 LNHDA and CDR2 SQIVND (reference sequence). Trimming cost V 7 bases and J 5 bases; bases outside gene matches: 7. The variable domain in full, completed from reference TRBV19 and TRBJ2-3, reads DGGITQSPKYLFRKEGQNVTLSCEQNLNHDAMYWYRQDPGQGLRLIYYSQIVNDFQKGDIAEGYSVSREKKESFPLTVTSAQKNPTAFYLCASMEDRGIDTQYFGPGTRLTVL.

The chain carries TRBV5-4 and TRBJ2-7, with 11 bases lining up with TRBD2. Germline V gene lookup returns CDR1 SGHNT and CDR2 YYREEE (reference sequence). Trimming took 3 bases from V and 4 from J; bases not matched to a gene: 6. The CDR3 runs to 15 residues. DNA of the CDR3: TGTGCCAGCAGCTCTGGGACTAGCGGACCTTACGAGCAGTACTTC. Translation gives CASSSGTSGPYEQYF.

The chain recombines TRBV18 with TRBJ2-1, with TRBD2 matching 13 bases. V was pared by 3 bases and J by 7 bases, with 3 bases of the junction left unmatched. The CDR3 runs to 15 residues. Germline assignment: CDR1 KGHSH and CDR2 LQKENI. This CDR3 is CASSPGTSGENEQFF. DNA of the CDR3: TGTGCCAGCTCACCCGGGACTAGCGGGGAGAATGAGCAGTTCTTC.

V and J are TRBV18 and TRBJ2-5, with 10 positions matching TRBD2. Germline values: CDR1 KGHSH, CDR2 LQKENI. This CDR3 has 18 residues. The J segment lost 4 bases and the V segment lost 3 bases, leaving 14 bases of the junction unmatched. Here the CDR3 reads CASSPETGLATPRETQYF. The CDR3 DNA reads TGTGCCAGCTCACCGGAGACGGGACTAGCGACTCCACGAGAGACCCAGTACTTC. Full variable domain (rest looked up from reference TRBV18 and TRBJ2-5): NAGVMQNPRHLVRRRGQEARLRCSPMKGHSHVYWYRQLPEEGLKFMVYLQKENIIDESGMPKERFSAEFPKEGPSILRIQQVVRGDSAAYFCASSPETGLATPRETQYFGPGTRLLVL.

This clone was seen once. This sequence joins TRBV7-2 and TRBJ2-7; D not certain. From germline, CDR1 is SGHTA and CDR2 FQGNSA. V was cut by 1 base and J by 1 base, with 11 bases left in between. The CDR3 contains 15 residues. CDR3 residues: CASSLGASPSYEQYF. Written as DNA, the CDR3 is TGTGCCAGCAGCTTAGGGGCCAGCCCTTCCTACGAGCAGTACTTC.

The chain joins TRBV7-3 to TRBJ2-3; 7 bases are a match to TRBD2. The CDR3 extends over 15 amino acids. Germline CDR1 SGHTA, CDR2 FQGTGA. The J segment lost 1 base and the V segment lost 2 bases, leaving 3 bases of the junction unmatched. CDR3 protein: CASSLFAGGTDTQYF. CDR3 bases: TGTGCCAGCAGCTTATTCGCGGGAGGCACAGATACGCAGTATTTT.

V usage is TRBV6-1 and J usage is TRBJ2-1, with 10 bases lining up with TRBD2. Unmatched junction bases numbered 7, after V lost 6 bases and J lost 8 bases. Germline CDR1 and CDR2: MNHNS and SASEGT. The length of the CDR3 is 14 residues. The CDR3 bases are TGTGCCAGCAGACAGCGGGGGGGCAGCGATGAGCAGTTCTTC. Encoded protein: CASRQRGGSDEQFF.

This clone was detected only a few times. The chain combines TRBV4-1 with TRBJ1-1, with D maybe TRBD1 (5 bases). The CDR3 spans 14 residues. V lost 2 bases, J lost 5 bases, and 12 bases lay in between. Germline lookup yields CDR1 MGHRA and CDR2 YSYEKL. The CDR3, as DNA: TGCGCCAGCAGCCAAATTCCAGGGTTGACTGAAGCTTTCTTT. It yields the protein CASSQIPGLTEAFF.

The V and J genes are TRBV28 and TRBJ1-5; 7 positions agree with TRBD1. This CDR3 is 15 amino acids long. Germline V lookup: CDR1 MDHEN, CDR2 SYDVKM. Trimming cost V 1 base and J 6 bases; bases outside gene matches: 6. CDR3 nucleotide sequence: TGTGCCAGCAGTTTATACCAGACAGGGTTTCAGCCCCAGCATTTT. Its protein is CASSLYQTGFQPQHF.

The J gene is TRBJ2-2, the V gene TRBV11-2, with TRBD2 matching over 10 bases. V dropped 4 bases and J dropped 5; count of bases not matched to a gene: 7. The CDR3 consists of 16 residues. Germline loops: CDR1 SGHAT, CDR2 FQNNGV. As DNA, the CDR3 is TGTGCCAGCAGCTCAGTAGCGGGGGGATTAACCGGGGAGCTGTTTTTT. Translated: CASSSVAGGLTGELFF. Filled out from reference TRBV11-2 and TRBJ2-2, the complete variable domain reads EAGVAQSPRYKIIEKRQSVAFWCNPISGHATLYWYQQILGQGPKLLIQFQNNGVVDDSQLPKDRFSAERLKGVDSTLKIQPAKLEDSAVYLCASSSVAGGLTGELFFGEGSRLTVL.

The gene calls are TRBV11-2 and TRBJ2-5; possible D gene TRBD2, 6 bases. V dropped 3 bases and J dropped 3 bases, with 8 bases sitting between them. The CDR3 is 13 amino acids. CDR1 is SGHAT and CDR2 is FQNNGV in the germline V gene. The CDR3 DNA is TGTGCCAGCAGCTTCGGGGGTGAAGAGACCCAGTACTTC. This gives the protein CASSFGGEETQYF.

In its sample, this clone was seen once. The chain combines TRBV7-8 with TRBJ1-1, with D possibly TRBD1 on 6 matching bases. Germline V gene sequence: CDR1 SGHVS, CDR2 FQNEAQ. The CDR3 has 15 residues. With 7 bases removed from V and 0 bases from J, the gap between germline ends came to 15 bases. CDR3 protein: CASTAQGIMNTEAFF. For the CDR3, the DNA is TGTGCCAGCACCGCACAGGGCATAATGAACACTGAAGCTTTCTTT.

This clone has just a few counts. The chain links TRBV2 to TRBJ2-1; 7 positions agree with TRBD2. Germline V gene sequence: CDR1 SNHLY, CDR2 FYNNEI. Losses at the gene ends were 7 bases for V and 8 bases for J; bases not matched to a gene: 14. The CDR3 covers 15 residues. The CDR3 coding sequence is TGTGCCAGCACCGCCCCGGGAGGTACTATCGATGAGCAGTTCTTC. Amino acids: CASTAPGGTIDEQFF.

CDR3 bases: TGTGCCAGCAGTACAGCAGGGCATGAGCAGTTCTTC. Amino acids: CASSTAGHEQFF. The chain joins TRBV27 to TRBJ2-1; maybe TRBD1 (5 bases). The germline V gene encodes CDR1 MNHEY and CDR2 SMNVEV (reference sequence). The CDR3 has 12 residues. Trimming took off 5 bases at V and 8 bases at J, with 10 bases between the two ends.

This sequence joins TRBV28 and TRBJ1-2; 7 nucleotides match TRBD1. This CDR3 comprises 13 residues. With 7 bases clipped from V and 2 bases from J, the junction kept 4 bases outside the gene matches. The germline CDR1 and CDR2 sequences are MDHEN and SYDVKM. The CDR3 DNA follows: TGTGCCAGCATACAGGGGCGGAACTATGGCTACACCTTC. Amino acid sequence: CASIQGRNYGYTF.